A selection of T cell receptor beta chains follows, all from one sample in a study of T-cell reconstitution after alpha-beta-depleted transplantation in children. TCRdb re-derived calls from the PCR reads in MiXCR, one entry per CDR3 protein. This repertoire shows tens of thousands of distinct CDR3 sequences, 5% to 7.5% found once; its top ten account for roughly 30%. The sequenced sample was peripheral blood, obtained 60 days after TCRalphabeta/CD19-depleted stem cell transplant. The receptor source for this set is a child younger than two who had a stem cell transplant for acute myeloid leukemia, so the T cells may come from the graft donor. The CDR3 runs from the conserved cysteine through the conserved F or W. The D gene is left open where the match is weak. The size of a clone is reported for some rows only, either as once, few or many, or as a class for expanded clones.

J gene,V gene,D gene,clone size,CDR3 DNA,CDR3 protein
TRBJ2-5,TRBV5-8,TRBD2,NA,TGTGCCAGCAGCCCCACTAGCGGGAGCGAAGAGACCCAGTACTTC,CASSPTSGSEETQYF
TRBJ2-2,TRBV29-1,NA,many,TGCAGCGTTGAAAAATTAGGGAACACCGGGGAGCTGTTTTTT,CSVEKLGNTGELFF
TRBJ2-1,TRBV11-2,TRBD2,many,TGTGCCAGCAGCTTAAGGCCTAGCGGGGGGGAAGAGCAGTTCTTC,CASSLRPSGGEEQFF
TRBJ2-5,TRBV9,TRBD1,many,TGTGCCAGCAGCGTTCGACAGGGGAGAGAGACCCAGTACTTC,CASSVRQGRETQYF
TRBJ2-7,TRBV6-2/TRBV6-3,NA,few,TGTGCCAGCAGTTACTCAACCGAAATCCTCTCCTACGAGCAGTACTTC,CASSYSTEILSYEQYF
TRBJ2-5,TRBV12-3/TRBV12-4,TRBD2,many,TGTGCCAGCAGTTTAGGGGGGAGGGCCGGAGAGACCCAGTACTTC,CASSLGGRAGETQYF
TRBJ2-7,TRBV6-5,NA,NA,TGTGCCAGCAGTTATCAGGGACCCGCCTACGAGCAGTACTTC,CASSYQGPAYEQYF
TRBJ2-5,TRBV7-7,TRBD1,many,TGTGCCAGCAGTACGGACAGGGGGCCTGAGACCCAGTACTTC,CASSTDRGPETQYF
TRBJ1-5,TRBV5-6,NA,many,TGTGCCAGCAGCTTGTTCAATAGCAATCAGCCCCAGCATTTT,CASSLFNSNQPQHF
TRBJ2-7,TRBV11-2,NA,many,TGTGCCAGCAGCTCAGGGTGGAAGCCCTACGAGCAGTACTTC,CASSSGWKPYEQYF
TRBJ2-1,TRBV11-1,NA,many,TGTGCCAGCAGCTTCCTAGGGGGAAGCAATGAGCAGTTCTTC,CASSFLGGSNEQFF
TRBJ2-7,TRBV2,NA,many,TGTGCCAGCACGGGACGGGACCCGTACTTC,CASTGRDPYF
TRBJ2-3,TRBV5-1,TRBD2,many,TGCGCCAGCAGCACCCGGGGACTAGCGGGGTCCAAGCCAGATACGCAGTATTTT,CASSTRGLAGSKPDTQYF
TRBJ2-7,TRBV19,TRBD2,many,TGTGCCACAGCGGGGGATGGCCCCTACGAGCAGTACTTC,CATAGDGPYEQYF
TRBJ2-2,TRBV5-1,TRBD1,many,TGCGCCAGCAGGATGCAGGGGGCGATGACGGCCGGGGAGCTGTTTTTT,CASRMQGAMTAGELFF
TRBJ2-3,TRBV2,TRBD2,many,TGTGCCAGCAGTGAAGCGGGGGGGAGCACAGATACGCAGTATTTT,CASSEAGGSTDTQYF
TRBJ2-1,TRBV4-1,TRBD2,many,TGCGCCAGCAGCTTCAGCCAGCGGGGGTGGTACAATGAGCAGTTCTTC,CASSFSQRGWYNEQFF
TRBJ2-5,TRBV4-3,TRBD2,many,TGCGCCAGCAGCCAAGGTTTTAGCGGGGGGTACCAAGAGACCCAGTACTTC,CASSQGFSGGYQETQYF